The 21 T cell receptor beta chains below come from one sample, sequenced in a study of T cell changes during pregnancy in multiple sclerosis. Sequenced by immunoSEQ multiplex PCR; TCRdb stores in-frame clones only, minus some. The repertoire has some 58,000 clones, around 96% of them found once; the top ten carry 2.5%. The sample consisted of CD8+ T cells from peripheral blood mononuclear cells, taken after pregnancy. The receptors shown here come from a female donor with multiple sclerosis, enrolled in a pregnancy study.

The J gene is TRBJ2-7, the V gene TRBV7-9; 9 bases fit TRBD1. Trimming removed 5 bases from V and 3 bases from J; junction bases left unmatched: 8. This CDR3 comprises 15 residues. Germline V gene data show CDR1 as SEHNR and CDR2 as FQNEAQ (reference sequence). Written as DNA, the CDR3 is TGTGCCAGCAGCGCCCTTGGGACAGGGCTCTACGAGCAGTACTTC. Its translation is CASSALGTGLYEQYF.

CDR3 sequence: CASSPQENTEAFF. DNA of the CDR3: TGTGCCAGCAGTCCCCAGGAGAACACTGAAGCTTTCTTT. The V call is TRBV27, the J call TRBJ1-1; D is undetermined. Germline CDR1 reads MNHEY; CDR2 reads SMNVEV (reference sequence). The CDR3 is 13 amino acids. V was cut by 5 bases and J by 1 base, with 8 bases left in between.

CDR3 loop: CAWSMGTESNTEAFF. For the CDR3, the DNA is TGTGCCTGGAGTATGGGCACAGAATCGAACACTGAAGCTTTCTTT. The chain carries TRBV30 and TRBJ1-1; no clear D gene. V lost 2 bases, J lost 1 base, and 14 bases lay in between. The CDR3 is 15 amino acids. Germline V gives CDR1 GTSNPN, CDR2 SVGIG (reference sequence).

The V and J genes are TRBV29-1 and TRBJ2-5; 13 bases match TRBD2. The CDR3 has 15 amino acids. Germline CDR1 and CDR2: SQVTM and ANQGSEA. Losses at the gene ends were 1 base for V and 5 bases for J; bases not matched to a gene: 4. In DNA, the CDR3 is TGCAGCGTTGAAGGGACTAGCGGGAGTGTGGAGACCCAGTACTTC. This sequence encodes CSVEGTSGSVETQYF.

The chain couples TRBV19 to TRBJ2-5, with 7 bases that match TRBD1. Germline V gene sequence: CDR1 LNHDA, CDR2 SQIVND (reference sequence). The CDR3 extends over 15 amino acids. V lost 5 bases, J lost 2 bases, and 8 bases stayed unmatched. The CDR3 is CASSPGTAQQETQYF. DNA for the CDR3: TGTGCCAGTAGTCCAGGGACAGCCCAACAAGAGACCCAGTACTTC.

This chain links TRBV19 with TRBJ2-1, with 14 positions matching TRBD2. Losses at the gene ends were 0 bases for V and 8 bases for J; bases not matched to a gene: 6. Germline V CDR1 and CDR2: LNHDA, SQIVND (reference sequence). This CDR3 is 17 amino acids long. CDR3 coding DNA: TGTGCCAGTAGTATAGAGGGGACTAGCGGGAGAAGCGATGAGCAGTTCTTC. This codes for CASSIEGTSGRSDEQFF. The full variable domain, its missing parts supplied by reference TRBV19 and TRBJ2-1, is DGGITQSPKYLFRKEGQNVTLSCEQNLNHDAMYWYRQDPGQGLRLIYYSQIVNDFQKGDIAEGYSVSREKKESFPLTVTSAQKNPTAFYLCASSIEGTSGRSDEQFFGPGTRLTVL.

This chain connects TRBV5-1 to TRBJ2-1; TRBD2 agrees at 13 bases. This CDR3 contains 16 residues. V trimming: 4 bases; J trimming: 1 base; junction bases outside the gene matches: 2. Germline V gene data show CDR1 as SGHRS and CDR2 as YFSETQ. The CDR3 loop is CASSRTSGSSYNEQFF. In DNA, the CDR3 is TGCGCCAGCAGCCGGACTAGCGGGAGTTCCTACAATGAGCAGTTCTTC.

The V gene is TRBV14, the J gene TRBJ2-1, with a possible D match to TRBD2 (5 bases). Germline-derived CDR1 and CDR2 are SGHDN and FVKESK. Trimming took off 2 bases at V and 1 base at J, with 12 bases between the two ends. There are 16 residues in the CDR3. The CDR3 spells CASSQSSGRSYNEQFF. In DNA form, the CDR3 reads TGTGCCAGCAGCCAAAGTAGTGGGAGATCCTACAATGAGCAGTTCTTC.

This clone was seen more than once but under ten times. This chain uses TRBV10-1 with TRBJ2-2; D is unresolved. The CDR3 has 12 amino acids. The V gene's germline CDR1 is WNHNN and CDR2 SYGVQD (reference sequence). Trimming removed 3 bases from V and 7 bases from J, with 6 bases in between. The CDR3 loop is CASSEEVGELFF. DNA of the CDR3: TGCGCCAGCAGTGAAGAGGTCGGGGAGCTGTTTTTT.

The CDR3 DNA follows: TGTGCCAGTAGTTCTGGGACAGGGAATGGCTACACCTTC. Translating it yields CASSSGTGNGYTF. V gene TRBV19 combines with J gene TRBJ1-2; 9 positions agree with TRBD1. Germline CDR1 and CDR2: LNHDA and SQIVND (reference sequence). The ends lost 5 bases at V and 6 bases at J; junction bases unmatched: 4. The CDR3 is 13 residues long.

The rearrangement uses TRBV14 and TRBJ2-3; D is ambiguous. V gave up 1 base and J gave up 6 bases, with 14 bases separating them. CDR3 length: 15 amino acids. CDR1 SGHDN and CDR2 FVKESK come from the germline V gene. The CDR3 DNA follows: TGTGCCAGCAGCCAAGTTCCCGCGGCGGCGGATACGCAGTATTTT. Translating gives CASSQVPAAADTQYF.

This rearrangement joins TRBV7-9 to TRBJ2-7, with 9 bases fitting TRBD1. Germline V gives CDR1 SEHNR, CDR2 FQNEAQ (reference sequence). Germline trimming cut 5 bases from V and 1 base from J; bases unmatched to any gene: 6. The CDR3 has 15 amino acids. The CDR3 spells CASSVQGALSYEQYF. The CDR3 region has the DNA TGTGCCAGCAGCGTACAGGGGGCCCTATCCTACGAGCAGTACTTC. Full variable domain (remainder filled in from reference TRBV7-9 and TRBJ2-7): DTGVSQNPRHKITKRGQNVTFRCDPISEHNRLYWYRQTLGQGPEFLTYFQNEAQLEKSRLLSDRFSAERPKGSFSTLEIQRTEQGDSAMYLCASSVQGALSYEQYFGPGTRLTVT.

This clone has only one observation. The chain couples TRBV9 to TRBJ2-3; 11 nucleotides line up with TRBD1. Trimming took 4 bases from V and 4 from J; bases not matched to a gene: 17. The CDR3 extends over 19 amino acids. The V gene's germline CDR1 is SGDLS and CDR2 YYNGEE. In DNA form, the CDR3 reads TGTGCCAGCAGCCATTCCCGCAACCCGGGACAGGGGGGATCAGATACGCAGTATTTT. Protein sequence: CASSHSRNPGQGGSDTQYF.

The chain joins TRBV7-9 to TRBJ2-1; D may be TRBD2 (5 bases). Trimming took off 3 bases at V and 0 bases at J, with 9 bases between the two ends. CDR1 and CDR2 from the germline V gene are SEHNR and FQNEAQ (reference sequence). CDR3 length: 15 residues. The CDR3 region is CASSFRRNSYNEQFF. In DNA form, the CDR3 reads TGTGCCAGCAGCTTTCGGAGGAACTCCTACAATGAGCAGTTCTTC.

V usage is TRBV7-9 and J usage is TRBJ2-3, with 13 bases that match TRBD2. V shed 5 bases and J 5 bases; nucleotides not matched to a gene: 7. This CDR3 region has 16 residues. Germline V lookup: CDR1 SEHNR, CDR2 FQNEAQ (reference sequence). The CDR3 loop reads CASSTLAGGPKDTQYF. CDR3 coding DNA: TGTGCCAGCAGCACACTAGCGGGAGGGCCTAAAGATACGCAGTATTTT.

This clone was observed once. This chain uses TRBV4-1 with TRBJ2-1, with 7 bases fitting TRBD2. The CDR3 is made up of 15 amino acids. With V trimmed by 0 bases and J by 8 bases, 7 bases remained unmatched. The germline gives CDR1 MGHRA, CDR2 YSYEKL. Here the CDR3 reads CASSQDRGGSYEQFF. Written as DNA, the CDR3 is TGCGCCAGCAGCCAAGATCGTGGCGGGAGCTATGAGCAGTTCTTC.

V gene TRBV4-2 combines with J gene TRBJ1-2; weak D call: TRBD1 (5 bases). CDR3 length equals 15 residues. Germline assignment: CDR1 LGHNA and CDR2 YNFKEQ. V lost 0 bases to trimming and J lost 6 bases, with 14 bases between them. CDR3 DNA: TGTGCCAGCAGCCAAGATTGGGGGGGGGAGGATGGCTACACCTTC. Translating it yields CASSQDWGGEDGYTF.

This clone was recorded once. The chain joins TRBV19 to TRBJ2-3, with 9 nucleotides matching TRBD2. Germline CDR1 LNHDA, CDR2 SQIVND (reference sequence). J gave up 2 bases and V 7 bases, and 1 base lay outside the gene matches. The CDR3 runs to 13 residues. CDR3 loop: CASTSGATDTQYF. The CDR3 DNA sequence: TGTGCCAGTACTAGCGGGGCCACAGATACGCAGTATTTT.

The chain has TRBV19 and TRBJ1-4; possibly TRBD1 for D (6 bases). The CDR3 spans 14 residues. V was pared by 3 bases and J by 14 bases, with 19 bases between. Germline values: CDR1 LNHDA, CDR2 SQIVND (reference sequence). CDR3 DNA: TGTGCCAGTAGTATCCGCGGGGGGCGACTCCCGCTGTTTTTT. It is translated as CASSIRGGRLPLFF.

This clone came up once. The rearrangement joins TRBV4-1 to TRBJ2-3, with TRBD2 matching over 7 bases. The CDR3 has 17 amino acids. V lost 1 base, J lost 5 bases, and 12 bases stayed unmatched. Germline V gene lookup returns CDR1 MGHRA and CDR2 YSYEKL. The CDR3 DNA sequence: TGCGCCAGCAGCCAAGCCGGAGCGGGAAGTGATGGAGATACGCAGTATTTT. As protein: CASSQAGAGSDGDTQYF.

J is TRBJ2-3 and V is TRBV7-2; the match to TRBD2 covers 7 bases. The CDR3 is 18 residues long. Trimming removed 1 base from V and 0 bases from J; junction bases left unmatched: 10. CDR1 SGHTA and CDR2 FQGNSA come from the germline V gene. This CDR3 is CASSLGSGGGPSTDTQYF. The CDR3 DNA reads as TGTGCCAGCAGCTTAGGAAGTGGGGGGGGACCCAGCACAGATACGCAGTATTTT.